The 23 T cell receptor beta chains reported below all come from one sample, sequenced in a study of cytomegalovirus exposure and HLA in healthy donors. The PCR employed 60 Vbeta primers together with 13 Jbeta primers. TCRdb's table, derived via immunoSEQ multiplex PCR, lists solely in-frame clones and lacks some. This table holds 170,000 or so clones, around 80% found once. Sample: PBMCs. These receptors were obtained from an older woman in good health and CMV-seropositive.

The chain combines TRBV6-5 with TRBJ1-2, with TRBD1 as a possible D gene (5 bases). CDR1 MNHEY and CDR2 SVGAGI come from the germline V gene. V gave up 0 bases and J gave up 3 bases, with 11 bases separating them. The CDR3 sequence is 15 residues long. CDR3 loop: CASSYSSQGYYGYTF. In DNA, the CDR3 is TGTGCCAGCAGTTACTCTTCGCAGGGATACTATGGCTACACCTTC.

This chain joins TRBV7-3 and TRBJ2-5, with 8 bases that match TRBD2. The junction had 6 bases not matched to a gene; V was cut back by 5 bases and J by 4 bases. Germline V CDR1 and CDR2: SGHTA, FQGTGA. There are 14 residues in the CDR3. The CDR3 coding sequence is TGTGCCAGCAGCCCCCGGGGGGGAGCAGAGACCCAGTACTTC. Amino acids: CASSPRGGAETQYF.

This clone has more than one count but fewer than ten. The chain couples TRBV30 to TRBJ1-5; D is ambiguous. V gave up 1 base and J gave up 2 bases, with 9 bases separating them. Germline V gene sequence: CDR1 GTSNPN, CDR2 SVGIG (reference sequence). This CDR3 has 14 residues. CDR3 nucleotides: TGTGCCTGGAGTGCAGTATTTGGCAATCAGCCCCAGCATTTT. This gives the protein CAWSAVFGNQPQHF.

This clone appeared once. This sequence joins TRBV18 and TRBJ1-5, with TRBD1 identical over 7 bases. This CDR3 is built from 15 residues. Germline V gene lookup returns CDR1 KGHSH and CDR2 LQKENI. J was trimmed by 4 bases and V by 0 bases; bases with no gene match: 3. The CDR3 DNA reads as TGTGCCAGCTCACCACCAGGGGGCAGGAATCAGCCCCAGCATTTT. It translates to CASSPPGGRNQPQHF.

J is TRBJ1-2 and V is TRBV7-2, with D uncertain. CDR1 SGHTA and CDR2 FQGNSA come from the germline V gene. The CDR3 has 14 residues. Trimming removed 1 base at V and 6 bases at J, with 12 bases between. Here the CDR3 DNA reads TGTGCCAGCAGCTTAGAAGGAGTGTGGAATGGCTACACCTTC. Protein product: CASSLEGVWNGYTF.

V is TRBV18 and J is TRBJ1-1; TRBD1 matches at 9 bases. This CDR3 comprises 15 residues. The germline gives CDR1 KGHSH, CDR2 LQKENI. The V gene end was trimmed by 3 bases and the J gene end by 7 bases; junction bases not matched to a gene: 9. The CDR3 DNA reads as TGTGCCAGCTCACCCATTCCCGGGACAGGGATTGAAGCTTTCTTT. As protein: CASSPIPGTGIEAFF. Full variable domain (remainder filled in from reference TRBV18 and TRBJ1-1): NAGVMQNPRHLVRRRGQEARLRCSPMKGHSHVYWYRQLPEEGLKFMVYLQKENIIDESGMPKERFSAEFPKEGPSILRIQQVVRGDSAAYFCASSPIPGTGIEAFFGQGTRLTVV.

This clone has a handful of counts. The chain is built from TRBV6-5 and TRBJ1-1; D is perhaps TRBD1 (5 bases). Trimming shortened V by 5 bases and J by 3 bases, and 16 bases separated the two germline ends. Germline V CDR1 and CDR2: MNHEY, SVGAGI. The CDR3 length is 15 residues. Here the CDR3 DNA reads TGTGCCAGCAGTGGCAGTGAAGGGGCCTACACTGAAGCTTTCTTT. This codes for CASSGSEGAYTEAFF.

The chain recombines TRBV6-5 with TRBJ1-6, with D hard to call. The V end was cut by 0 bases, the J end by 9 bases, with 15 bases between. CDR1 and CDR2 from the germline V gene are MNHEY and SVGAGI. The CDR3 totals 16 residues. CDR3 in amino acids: CASSYSRASGVSPLHF. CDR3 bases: TGTGCCAGCAGTTACTCGAGGGCCTCCGGGGTTTCACCCCTCCACTTT.

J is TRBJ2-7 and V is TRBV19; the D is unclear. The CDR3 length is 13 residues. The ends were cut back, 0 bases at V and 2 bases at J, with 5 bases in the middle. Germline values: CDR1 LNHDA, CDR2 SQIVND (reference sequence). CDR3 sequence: CASSIDRAYEQYF. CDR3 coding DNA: TGTGCCAGTAGTATAGATCGGGCCTACGAGCAGTACTTC.

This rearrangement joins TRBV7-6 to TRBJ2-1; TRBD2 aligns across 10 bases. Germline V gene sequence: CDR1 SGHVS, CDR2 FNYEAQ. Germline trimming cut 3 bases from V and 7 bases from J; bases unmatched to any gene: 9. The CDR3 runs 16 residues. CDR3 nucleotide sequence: TGTGCCAGCAGCTTTCAAGCGGGAGGGCCCTCGAATGAGCAGTTCTTC. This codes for CASSFQAGGPSNEQFF.

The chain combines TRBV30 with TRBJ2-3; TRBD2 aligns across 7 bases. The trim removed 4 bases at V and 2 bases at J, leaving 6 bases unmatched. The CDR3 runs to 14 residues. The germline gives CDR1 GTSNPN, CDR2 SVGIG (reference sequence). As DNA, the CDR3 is TGTGCCTGGATGTTAGCGGGTCCCACAGATACGCAGTATTTT. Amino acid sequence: CAWMLAGPTDTQYF. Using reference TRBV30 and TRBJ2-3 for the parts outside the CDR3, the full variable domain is SQTIHQWPATLVQPVGSPLSLECTVEGTSNPNLYWYRQAAGRGLQLLFYSVGIGQISSEVPQNLSASRPQDRQFILSSKKLLLSDSGFYLCAWMLAGPTDTQYFGPGTRLTVL.

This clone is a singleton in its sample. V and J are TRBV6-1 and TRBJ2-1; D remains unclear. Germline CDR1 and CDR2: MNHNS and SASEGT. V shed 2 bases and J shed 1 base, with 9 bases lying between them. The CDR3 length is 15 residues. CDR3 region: CASSEQRWSYNEQFF. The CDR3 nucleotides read TGTGCCAGCAGTGAACAACGGTGGTCCTACAATGAGCAGTTCTTC.

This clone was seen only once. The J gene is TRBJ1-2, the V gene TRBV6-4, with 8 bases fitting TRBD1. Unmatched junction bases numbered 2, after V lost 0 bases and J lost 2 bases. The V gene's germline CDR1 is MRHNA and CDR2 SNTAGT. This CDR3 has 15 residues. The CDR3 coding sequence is TGTGCCAGCAGTGACTCCCGGACAGGGAACTATGGCTACACCTTC. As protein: CASSDSRTGNYGYTF.

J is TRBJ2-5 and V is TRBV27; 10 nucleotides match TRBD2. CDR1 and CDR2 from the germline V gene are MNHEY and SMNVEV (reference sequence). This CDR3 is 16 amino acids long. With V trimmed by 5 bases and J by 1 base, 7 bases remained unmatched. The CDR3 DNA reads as TGTGCCAGCAGTCCACTTAGCGGGGGGATCCAAGAGACCCAGTACTTC. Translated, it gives CASSPLSGGIQETQYF.

CDR3 coding DNA: TGTGCCAGCAGTGAAACTACCCAAGAGACCCAGTACTTC. Translated: CASSETTQETQYF. The V gene is TRBV2, the J gene TRBJ2-5; D call uncertain. The CDR3 consists of 13 residues. V lost 2 bases and J lost 1, with 5 bases in between. The germline V gene encodes CDR1 SNHLY and CDR2 FYNNEI.

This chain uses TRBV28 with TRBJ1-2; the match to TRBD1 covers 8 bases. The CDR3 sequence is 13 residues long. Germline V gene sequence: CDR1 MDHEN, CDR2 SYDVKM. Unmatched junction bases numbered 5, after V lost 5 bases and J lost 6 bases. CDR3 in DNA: TGTGCCAGCAGTGCCGACAGGGGCAATGGCTACACCTTC. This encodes CASSADRGNGYTF.

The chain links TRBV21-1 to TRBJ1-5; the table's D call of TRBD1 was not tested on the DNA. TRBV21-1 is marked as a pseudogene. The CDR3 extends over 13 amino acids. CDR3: CASSPDTNQPQHF. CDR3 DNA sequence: TGTGCCAGCAGCCCCGACACCAATCAGCCCCAGCATTTT.

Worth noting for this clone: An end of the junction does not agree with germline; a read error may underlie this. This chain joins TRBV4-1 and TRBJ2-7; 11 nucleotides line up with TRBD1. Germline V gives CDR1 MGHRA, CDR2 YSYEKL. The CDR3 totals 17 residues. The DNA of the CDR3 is TGCGCCAGCAGCCAAGCGTTTGTAGGACAGGGGGCATACGGGCAGTACTTC. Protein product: CASSQAFVGQGAYGQYF.

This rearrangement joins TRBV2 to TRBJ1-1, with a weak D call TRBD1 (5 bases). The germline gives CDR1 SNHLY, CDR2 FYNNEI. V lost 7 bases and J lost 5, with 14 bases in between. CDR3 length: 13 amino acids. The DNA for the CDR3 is TGTGCCAGCAACCGACTGGGGGGGACTGAAGCTTTCTTT. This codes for CASNRLGGTEAFF.

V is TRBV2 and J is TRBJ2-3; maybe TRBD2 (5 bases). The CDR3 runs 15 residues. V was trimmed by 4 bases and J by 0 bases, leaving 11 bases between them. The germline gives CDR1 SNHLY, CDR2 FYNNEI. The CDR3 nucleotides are TGTGCCAGCAGTGCCGAGCGGACTAGCACAGATACGCAGTATTTT. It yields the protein CASSAERTSTDTQYF.

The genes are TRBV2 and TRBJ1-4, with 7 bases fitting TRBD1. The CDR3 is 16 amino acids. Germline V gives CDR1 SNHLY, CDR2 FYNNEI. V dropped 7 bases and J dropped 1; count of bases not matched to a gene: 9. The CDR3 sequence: CASIYTGVGTNEKLFF. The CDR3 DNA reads TGTGCCAGCATTTACACAGGGGTGGGAACTAATGAAAAACTGTTTTTT.

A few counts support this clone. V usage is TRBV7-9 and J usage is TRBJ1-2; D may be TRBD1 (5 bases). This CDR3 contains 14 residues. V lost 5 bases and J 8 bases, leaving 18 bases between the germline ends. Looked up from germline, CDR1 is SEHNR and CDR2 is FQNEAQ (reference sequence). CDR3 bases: TGTGCCAGCAGCCTGGACATGAGCGTTCGCGGCTACACCTTC. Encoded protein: CASSLDMSVRGYTF.

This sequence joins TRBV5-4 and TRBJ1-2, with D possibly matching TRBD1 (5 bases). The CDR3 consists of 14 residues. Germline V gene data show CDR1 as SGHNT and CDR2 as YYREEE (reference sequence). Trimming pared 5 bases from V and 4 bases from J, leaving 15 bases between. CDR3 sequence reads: CASRVMGGSYGYTF. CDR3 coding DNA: TGTGCCAGCAGGGTTATGGGGGGAAGCTATGGCTACACCTTC.